The clone carrying this T cell receptor beta chain was recorded at least ten times. Its specificity is not known. This CDR3 comprises 13 residues. Trimming took off 3 bases at V and 3 bases at J, with 9 bases between the two ends. Looked up from germline, CDR1 is SEHNR and CDR2 is FQNEAQ (reference sequence). Preparation of TCR beta libraries was done by quantitative 5'-RACE with molecular barcodes. TCRdb reprocessed the 5' RACE reads via MiXCR and lists one record per CDR3 protein. In the table there are about 90,000 distinct CDR3 sequences, roughly 9% of which are singletons. The data derive from a study of CD8 T cells in ankylosing spondylitis. Study-level results: In ankylosing spondylitis blood, a motif of roughly eight highly homologous TCR beta variants appeared characteristic.

The chain has TRBV7-9 and TRBJ2-7, with TRBD2 as a possible D gene (6 bases). The sample comprised blood, either unsorted or a sorted T cell fraction (not recorded which). The TCR sequence derives from a male donor with ankylosing spondylitis. This CDR3 is CASSLEGGYEQYV. In DNA, the CDR3 is TGTGCCAGCAGCTTGGAGGGTGGCTACGAGCAGTACGTC.